This T cell receptor beta chain was recorded in a study of identical twins. This CDR3 is built from 15 residues. Germline assignment: CDR1 ENHRY and CDR2 SYGVKD. After removal of 7 bases from V and 8 bases from J, the junction contained 14 bases not matched to a gene. TCRdb itself ran the 5' RACE reads through MiXCR, one entry per CDR3 protein. This repertoire shows roughly 570,000 distinct CDR3 sequences, more than 9% found once; its top ten account for 3%. This clonotype was seen ten or more times. In addition, the sample was reused for a study of yellow fever vaccine responses in identical twins.

The rearrangement joins TRBV10-3 to TRBJ1-2, with TRBD1 matching over 9 bases. This clonotype was sampled from a young woman in good health. The sequenced sample consisted of PBMCs. This CDR3 reads CAIKWGATGGGGYTF. CDR3 in DNA: TGTGCCATCAAATGGGGTGCTACAGGGGGCGGCGGCTACACCTTC.